This note documents a single T cell receptor (beta chain) sequence. The target antigen is unknown. This entry comes from a study of cytomegalovirus exposure and HLA in healthy donors. Study conclusions and caveats: The study listed under 200 cytomegalovirus-associated TCR beta chains. It was reportedly the case that the classifier diagnosed cytomegalovirus status with high specificity and sensitivity.

This table comes from immunoSEQ multiplex PCR, and its TCRdb copy is limited to in-frame clones, with some not included. The sample has about 73,000 clones; 80% to 90% are singletons. Germline V gene data show CDR1 as MNHEY and CDR2 as SVGAGI. The ends were cut back, 6 bases at V and 6 bases at J, with 12 bases in the middle. The CDR3 covers 12 residues. The donors were part of the 120-subject validation cohort, which stood apart from the roughly 680-subject first cohort. This TCR was recovered from a woman aged 18-29 years in good health and CMV-seropositive. The chain links TRBV6-5 to TRBJ2-7; the D is unclear. The sequenced material came from PBMCs. CDR3 protein: CASSHPRSEQYF. The CDR3 nucleotides read TGTGCCAGCAGCCACCCTCGGTCCGAGCAGTACTTC.